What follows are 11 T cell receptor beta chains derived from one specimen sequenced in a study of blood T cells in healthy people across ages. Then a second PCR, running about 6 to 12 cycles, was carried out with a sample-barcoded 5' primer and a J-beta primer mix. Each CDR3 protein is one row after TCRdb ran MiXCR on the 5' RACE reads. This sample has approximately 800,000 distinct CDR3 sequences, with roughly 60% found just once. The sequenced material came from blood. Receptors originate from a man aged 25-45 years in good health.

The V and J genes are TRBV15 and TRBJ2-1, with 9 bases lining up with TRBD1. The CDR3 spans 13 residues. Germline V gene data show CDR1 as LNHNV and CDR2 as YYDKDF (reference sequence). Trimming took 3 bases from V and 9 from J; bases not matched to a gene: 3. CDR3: CATSRGTGLEQFF. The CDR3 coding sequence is TGTGCCACCAGCAGGGGGACAGGGCTTGAGCAGTTCTTC. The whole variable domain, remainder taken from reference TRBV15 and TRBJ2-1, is DAMVIQNPRYQVTQFGKPVTLSCSQTLNHNVMYWYQQKSSQAPKLLFHYYDKDFNNEADTPDNFQSRRPNTSFCFLDIRSPGLGDTAMYLCATSRGTGLEQFFGPGTRLTVL.

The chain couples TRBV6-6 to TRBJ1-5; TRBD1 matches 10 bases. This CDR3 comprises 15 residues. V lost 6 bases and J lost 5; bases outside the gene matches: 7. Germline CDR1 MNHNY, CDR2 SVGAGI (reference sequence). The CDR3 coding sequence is TGTGCCAGCAGCTCCGGGACAGGGGAACATCAGCCCCAGCATTTT. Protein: CASSSGTGEHQPQHF.

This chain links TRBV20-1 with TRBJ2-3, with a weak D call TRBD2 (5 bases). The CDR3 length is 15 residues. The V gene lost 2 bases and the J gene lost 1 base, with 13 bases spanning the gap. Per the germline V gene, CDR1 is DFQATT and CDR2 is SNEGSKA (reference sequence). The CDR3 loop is CSARIGEFGTDTQYF. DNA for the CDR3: TGCAGTGCTAGAATCGGGGAATTTGGCACAGATACGCAGTATTTT.

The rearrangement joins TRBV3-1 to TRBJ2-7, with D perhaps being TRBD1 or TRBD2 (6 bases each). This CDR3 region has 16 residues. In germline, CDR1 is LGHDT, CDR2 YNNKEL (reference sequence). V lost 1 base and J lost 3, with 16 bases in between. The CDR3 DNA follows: TGTGCCAGCAGCCAAGCCCGAGGGGGAGGTAGCTACGAGCAGTACTTC. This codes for CASSQARGGGSYEQYF.

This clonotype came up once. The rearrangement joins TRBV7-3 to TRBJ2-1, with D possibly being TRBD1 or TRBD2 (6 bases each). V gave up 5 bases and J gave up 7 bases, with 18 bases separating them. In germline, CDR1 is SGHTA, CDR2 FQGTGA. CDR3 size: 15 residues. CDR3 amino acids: CASSPSRGLQNEQFF. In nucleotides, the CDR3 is TGTGCCAGCAGCCCATCCAGGGGACTCCAGAATGAGCAGTTCTTC.

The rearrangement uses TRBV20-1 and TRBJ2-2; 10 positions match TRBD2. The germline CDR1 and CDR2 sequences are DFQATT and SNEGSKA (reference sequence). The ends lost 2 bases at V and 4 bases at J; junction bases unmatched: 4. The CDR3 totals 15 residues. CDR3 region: CSARLAGASTGELFF. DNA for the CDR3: TGCAGTGCTAGACTAGCGGGGGCCTCCACCGGGGAGCTGTTTTTT.

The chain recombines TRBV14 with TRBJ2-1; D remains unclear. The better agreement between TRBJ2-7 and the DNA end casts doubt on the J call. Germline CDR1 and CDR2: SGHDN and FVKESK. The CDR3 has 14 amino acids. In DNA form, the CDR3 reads TGTGCCAGCAGCCAAGGGTTTGTATACAATGAGCAGTACTTC. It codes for CASSQGFVYNEQYF.

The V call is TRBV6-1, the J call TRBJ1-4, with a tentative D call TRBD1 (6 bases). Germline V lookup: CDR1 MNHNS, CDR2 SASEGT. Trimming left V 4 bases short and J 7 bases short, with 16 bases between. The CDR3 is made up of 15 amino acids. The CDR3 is CASSGGQAVGEKLFF. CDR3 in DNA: TGTGCCAGCAGTGGGGGACAAGCAGTTGGTGAAAAACTGTTTTTT.

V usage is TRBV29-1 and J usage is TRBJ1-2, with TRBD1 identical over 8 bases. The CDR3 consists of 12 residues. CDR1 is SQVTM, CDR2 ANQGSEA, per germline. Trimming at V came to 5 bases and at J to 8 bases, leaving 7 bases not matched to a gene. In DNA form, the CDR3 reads TGCAGCGTTACACTACAGGGGGGCGGCTACACCTTC. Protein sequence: CSVTLQGGGYTF.

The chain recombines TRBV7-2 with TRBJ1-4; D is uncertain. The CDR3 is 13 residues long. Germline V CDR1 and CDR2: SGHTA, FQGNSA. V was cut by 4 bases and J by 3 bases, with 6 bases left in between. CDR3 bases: TGTGCCAGCAGCTCCACAGCTAATGAAAAACTGTTTTTT. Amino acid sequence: CASSSTANEKLFF.

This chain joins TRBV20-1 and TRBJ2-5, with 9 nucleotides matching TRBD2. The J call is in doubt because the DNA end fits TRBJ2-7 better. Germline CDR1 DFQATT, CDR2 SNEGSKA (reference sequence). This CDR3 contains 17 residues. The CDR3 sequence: CSARDLPRASGNYEQYF. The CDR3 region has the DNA TGCAGTGCTAGAGATCTCCCCCGGGCTAGCGGGAACTACGAGCAGTACTTC.